The present T cell receptor (beta chain) was sequenced within a study of blood T cell repertoires in COVID-19. Turning to the study itself: The samples span acute and convalescent COVID-19 from the United States, Italy and Spain.

Trimming removed 7 bases from V and 0 bases from J, with 16 bases in between. There are 15 residues in the CDR3. The germline CDR1 and CDR2 sequences are MNHEY and SVGAGI. The repertoire was sequenced with immunoSEQ multiplex PCR; TCRdb's copy has only in-frame clones and lacks some. The table lists 200,000 to 250,000 clones, 88% of them singletons. The clonotype comes from a man older than 75 with acute or convalescent COVID-19. The rearrangement links TRBV6-5 to TRBJ2-7; weak D call: TRBD2 (6 bases). The sequenced sample consisted of peripheral blood. CDR3 in amino acids: CASTPGVGYSYEQYF. The CDR3 region has the DNA TGTGCCAGCACCCCGGGGGTGGGTTACTCCTACGAGCAGTACTTC.